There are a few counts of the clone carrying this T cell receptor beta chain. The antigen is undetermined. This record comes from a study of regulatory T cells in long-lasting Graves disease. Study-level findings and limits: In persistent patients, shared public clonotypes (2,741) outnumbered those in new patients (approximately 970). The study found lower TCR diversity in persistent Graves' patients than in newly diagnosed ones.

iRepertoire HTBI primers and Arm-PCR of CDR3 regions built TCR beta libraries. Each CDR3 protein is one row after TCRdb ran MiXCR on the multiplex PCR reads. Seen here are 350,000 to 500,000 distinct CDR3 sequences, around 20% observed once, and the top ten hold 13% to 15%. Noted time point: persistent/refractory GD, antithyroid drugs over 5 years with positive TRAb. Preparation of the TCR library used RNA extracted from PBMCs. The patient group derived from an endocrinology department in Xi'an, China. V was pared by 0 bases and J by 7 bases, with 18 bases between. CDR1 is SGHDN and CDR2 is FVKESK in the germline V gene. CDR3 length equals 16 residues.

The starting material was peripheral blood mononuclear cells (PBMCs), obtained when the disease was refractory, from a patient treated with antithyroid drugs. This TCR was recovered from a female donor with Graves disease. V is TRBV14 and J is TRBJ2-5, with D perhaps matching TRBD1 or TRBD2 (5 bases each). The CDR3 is CASSQDRGQGGGTQYF. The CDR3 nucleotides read TGTGCCAGCAGCCAAGATCGCGGGCAGGGCGGTGGGACCCAGTACTTC.